This record covers a single T cell receptor beta chain. Its antigen is still unknown. From germline, CDR1 is MNHNS and CDR2 SASEGT. The CDR3 spans 15 residues. The V end was cut by 7 bases, the J end by 0 bases, with 15 bases between. This sample is part of a study of CD8 T cells in ankylosing spondylitis. Whole-study findings and limits: Matched ankylosing spondylitis synovial fluid reportedly contained a significantly enriched population of disease-linked clones.

TCRdb reprocessed the 5' RACE reads via MiXCR and lists one record per CDR3 protein. This table holds a few hundred thousand distinct CDR3 sequences, approximately 22% found once. V gene TRBV6-1 combines with J gene TRBJ2-5; possible D gene TRBD1, 5 bases. The specimen sequenced was blood, either unsorted or a sorted T cell fraction (not recorded which). This sequence was found in a male donor with ankylosing spondylitis or in good health (not recorded which). In nucleotides, the CDR3 is TGTGCCAGCAATGAGGACATCCGGTACCAAGAGACCCAGTACTTC. This codes for CASNEDIRYQETQYF.